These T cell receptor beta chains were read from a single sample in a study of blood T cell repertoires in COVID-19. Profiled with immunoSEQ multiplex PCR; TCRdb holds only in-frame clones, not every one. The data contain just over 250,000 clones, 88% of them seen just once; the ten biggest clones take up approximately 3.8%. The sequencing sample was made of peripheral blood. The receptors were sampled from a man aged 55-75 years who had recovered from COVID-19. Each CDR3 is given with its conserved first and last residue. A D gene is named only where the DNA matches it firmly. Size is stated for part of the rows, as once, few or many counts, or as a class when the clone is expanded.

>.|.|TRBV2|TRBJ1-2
CASRTTGQHYGYTF
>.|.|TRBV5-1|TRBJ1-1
CASSLLGLNTEAFF
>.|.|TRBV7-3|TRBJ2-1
CASSAQTPPSSYNEQFF
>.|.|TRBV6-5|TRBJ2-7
CASSSGLAQYEQYF
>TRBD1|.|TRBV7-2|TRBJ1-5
CASRTTGTGNQPQHF
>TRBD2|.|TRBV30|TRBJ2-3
CAGGQRGGMDTQYF
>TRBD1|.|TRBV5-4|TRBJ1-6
CASSGGQGKLYNSPLHF
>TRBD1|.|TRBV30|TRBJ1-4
CAWGPGQGSEKLFF
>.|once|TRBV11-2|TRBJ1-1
CASSLSPLSRGNTEAFF
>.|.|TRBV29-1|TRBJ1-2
CSVDRDYGYTF
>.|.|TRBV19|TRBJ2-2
CASSTDRNTGELFF
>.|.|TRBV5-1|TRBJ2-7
CASSPTGPTYEQYF
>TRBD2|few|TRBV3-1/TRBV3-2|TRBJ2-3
CASSHASGGANTQYF
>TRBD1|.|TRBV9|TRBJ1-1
CASSVGDSPSIVAFF
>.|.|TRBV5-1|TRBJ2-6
CASKIVPGANVLTF
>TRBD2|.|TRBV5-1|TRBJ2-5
CASSPVAAGGKETQYF
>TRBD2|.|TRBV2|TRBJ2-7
CASSDRSGGADEQYF
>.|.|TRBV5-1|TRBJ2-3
CASSSGQSTDTQYF
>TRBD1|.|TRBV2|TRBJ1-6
CASSKQGNSPLHF
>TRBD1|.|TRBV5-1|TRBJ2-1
CASSPRTGIYNEQFF
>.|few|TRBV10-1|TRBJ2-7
CASNRQDRSSYEQYF
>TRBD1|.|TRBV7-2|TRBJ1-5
CASSLGSTGGTLAQHF
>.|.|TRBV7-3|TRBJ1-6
CASSLRGENSPLHF
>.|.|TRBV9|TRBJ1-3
CASSVPRAGDGNTIYF
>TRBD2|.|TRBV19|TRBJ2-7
CASIGTSGGSYEQYF
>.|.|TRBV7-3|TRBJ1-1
CASSPGLMNTEAFF
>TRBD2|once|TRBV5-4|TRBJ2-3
CASSLERGGLAHLADTQYF
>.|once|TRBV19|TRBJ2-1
CASSHGEASYNEQFF
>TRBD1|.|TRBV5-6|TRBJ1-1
CASSFVGQGADTEAFF
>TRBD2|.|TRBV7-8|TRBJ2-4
CASSPGLAGPQGKNIQYF
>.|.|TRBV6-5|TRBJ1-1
CASSWRGGSMNTEAFF
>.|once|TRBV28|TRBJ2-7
CASSLQGSTYEQYF
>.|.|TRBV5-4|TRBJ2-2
CANGRGFTGELFF
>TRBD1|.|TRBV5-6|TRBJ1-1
CASSLVGQMNTEAFF
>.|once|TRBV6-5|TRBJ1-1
CAITRQENLNTEAFF
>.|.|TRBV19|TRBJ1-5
CASTSGNRNQPQHF
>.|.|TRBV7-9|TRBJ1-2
CASSSDRTLYTF
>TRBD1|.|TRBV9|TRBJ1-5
CASSVICEDRGCYSNQPQHF
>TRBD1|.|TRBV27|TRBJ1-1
CASSRQGTEAFF
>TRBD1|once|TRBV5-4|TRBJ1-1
CASSTGTAMNTEAFF
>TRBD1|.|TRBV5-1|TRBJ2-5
CASSTQGVDQETQYF
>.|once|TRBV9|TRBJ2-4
CASSEDLQGAKNIQYF